This paragraph covers one T cell receptor beta chain sequence. The antigen remains undetermined. This may stem from a read error, because a much larger clone lies one nucleotide away. The conserved closing phenylalanine or tryptophan is absent in this CDR3, likely reflecting a read error. There are 16 residues in the CDR3. The ends were cut back, 4 bases at V and 1 base at J, with 11 bases in the middle. CDR1 MDHEN and CDR2 SYDVKM come from the germline V gene. Isolation of PBMCs was performed on approximately 10 ml fresh peripheral blood. This specimen belongs to a study of T cells in Graves' hyperthyroidism and ophthalmopathy. Study conclusions and caveats: Ophthalmopathy could be told apart from stable hyperthyroidism with a 13 V-J model.

The investigators amplified TCR beta CDR3 regions from RNA transcripts. HTBI primers were used for first-round RT-PCR of the TCR CDR3. TCRdb ran MiXCR on the multiplex PCR reads and lists one entry per CDR3 protein. The table lists about 600,000 distinct CDR3 sequences, approximately 15% of them singletons. Sequenced: blood. This TCR derives from a middle-aged woman with Graves' ophthalmopathy. V usage is TRBV28 and J usage is TRBJ2-6; perhaps TRBD1 as D (5 bases). The CDR3 nucleotides read TGTGCCAGCAGTTCTAGACAGAGATCTGGGGCCAACGTCCTGACTCTC. Translation gives CASSSRQRSGANVLTL.